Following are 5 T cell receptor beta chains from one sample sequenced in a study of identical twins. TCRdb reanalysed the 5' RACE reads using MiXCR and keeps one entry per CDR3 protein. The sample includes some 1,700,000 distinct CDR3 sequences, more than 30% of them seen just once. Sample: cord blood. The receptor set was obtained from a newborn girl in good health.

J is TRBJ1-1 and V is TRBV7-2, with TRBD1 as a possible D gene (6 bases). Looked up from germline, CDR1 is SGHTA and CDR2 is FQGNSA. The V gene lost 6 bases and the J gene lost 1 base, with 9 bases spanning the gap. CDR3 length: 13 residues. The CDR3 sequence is CASRPGANTEAFF. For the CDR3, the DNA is TGTGCCAGCAGGCCAGGGGCGAACACTGAAGCTTTCTTT.

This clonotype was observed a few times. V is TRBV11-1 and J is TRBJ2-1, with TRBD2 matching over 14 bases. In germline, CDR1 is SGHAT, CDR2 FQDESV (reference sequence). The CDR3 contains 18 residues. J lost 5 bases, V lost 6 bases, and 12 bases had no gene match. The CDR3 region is CASRPRTSGRPDDNEQFF. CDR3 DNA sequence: TGTGCCAGCAGGCCCCGGACTAGCGGGAGGCCCGATGACAATGAGCAGTTCTTC.

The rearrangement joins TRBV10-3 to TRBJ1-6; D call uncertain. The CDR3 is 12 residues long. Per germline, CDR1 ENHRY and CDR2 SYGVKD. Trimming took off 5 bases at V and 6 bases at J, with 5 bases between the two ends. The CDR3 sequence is CAISRANSPLHF. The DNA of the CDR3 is TGTGCCATCAGTAGGGCTAATTCACCCCTCCACTTT.

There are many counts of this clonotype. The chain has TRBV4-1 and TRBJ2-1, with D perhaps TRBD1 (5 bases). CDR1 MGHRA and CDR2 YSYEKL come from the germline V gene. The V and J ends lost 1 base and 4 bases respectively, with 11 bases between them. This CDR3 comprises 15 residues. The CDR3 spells CASSQGQGTYNEQFF. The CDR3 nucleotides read TGCGCCAGCAGCCAAGGGCAGGGAACATACAATGAGCAGTTCTTC.

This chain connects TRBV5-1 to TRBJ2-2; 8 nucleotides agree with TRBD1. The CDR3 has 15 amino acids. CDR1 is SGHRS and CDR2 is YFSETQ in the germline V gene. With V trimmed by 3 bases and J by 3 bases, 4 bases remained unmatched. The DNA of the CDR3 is TGCGCCAGCAGCTGGGCAGGGGGCGACACCGGGGAGCTGTTTTTT. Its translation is CASSWAGGDTGELFF.